Given below is one TCR beta chain in context. Its cognate antigen is unknown. The method was immunoSEQ multiplex PCR; TCRdb's version includes in-frame clones alone and lacks a portion of them. This table has around 180,000 clones, 85% to 95% appearing once. J lost 9 bases, V lost 1 base, and 2 bases had no gene match. The CDR3 has 13 amino acids. Germline assignment: CDR1 LNHDA and CDR2 SQIVND (reference sequence). These data belong to a study of T cell responses to AZD1222 COVID-19 vaccine. General study results and limits: CD4 TCRs linked to vaccination spanned spike, dominating at 160-218 and 743-854. An increase in Spike-specific TCR breadth and depth was observed after two AZD1222 doses. Donors were chiefly white British, with a greater number of females, and clonal diversity was perhaps underestimated.

This specimen consisted of peripheral blood, obtained 28 days after the second AZD1222 dose. The chain employs TRBV19 and TRBJ2-1, with 8 nucleotides matching TRBD1. This clonotype originated in an adult who received the AZD1222 COVID-19 vaccine. The DNA for the CDR3 is TGTGCCAGTAGTATAGCCACAGGGGGTGAGCAGTTCTTC. As protein: CASSIATGGEQFF. Full variable domain (remainder filled in from reference TRBV19 and TRBJ2-1): DGGITQSPKYLFRKEGQNVTLSCEQNLNHDAMYWYRQDPGQGLRLIYYSQIVNDFQKGDIAEGYSVSREKKESFPLTVTSAQKNPTAFYLCASSIATGGEQFFGPGTRLTVL.